The present T cell receptor beta chain was sequenced within a study of OX40 agonist ivuxolimab in advanced cancers. Study overall: Partial responses were observed in three patients, of whom one had hepatocellular carcinoma and two had cutaneous melanoma.

This CDR3 region has 19 residues. V was trimmed by 0 bases and J by 5 bases, leaving 26 bases between them. Germline CDR1 is SGDLS and CDR2 is YYNGEE. Regarding this clone: Its cognate antigen is unknown.

The repertoire was sequenced with immunoSEQ multiplex PCR; TCRdb's copy has only in-frame clones and lacks some. The table lists under 55,000 clones, around 82% of them singletons. Whole-study findings and limits: By week 6 at 0.1 to 3.0 mg/kg, blood CD4+ and CD8+ T cells had expanded clonally.

The input for sequencing was CD4+ or CD8+ T cells sorted from blood, taken in a trial of the OX40 agonist ivuxolimab. The receptor was derived from an adult with an advanced solid tumor such as melanoma, head and neck, liver or kidney cancer. The chain combines TRBV9 with TRBJ2-5; D call uncertain. CDR3 loop: CASSVVVLVYSPGVETQYF. The CDR3 DNA reads TGTGCCAGCAGCGTAGTTGTTCTAGTTTACTCCCCTGGGGTGGAGACCCAGTACTTC.